This TCR beta chain derives from a study of T cells in Graves' hyperthyroidism and ophthalmopathy. The CDR3 is made up of 14 amino acids. Germline V gene lookup returns CDR1 MNHEY and CDR2 SMNVEV (reference sequence). V gave up 3 bases and J gave up 0 bases, with 7 bases separating them. This clonotype was detected many times. Template material for amplifying TCR beta CDR3 regions consisted of RNA transcripts. HTBI primers were used for first-round RT-PCR of the TCR CDR3. TCRdb reprocessed the multiplex PCR reads via MiXCR and lists one record per CDR3 protein. Here the sample spans more than 600,000 distinct CDR3 sequences, over 15% being singletons.

Sequencing was carried out using blood. This receptor was identified in a man aged 18 to 35 with Graves' hyperthyroidism. This chain links TRBV27 with TRBJ2-3; TRBD2 is a possible D gene (5 bases). The CDR3 loop is CASSFRTSTDTQYF. The CDR3 DNA is TGTGCCAGCAGTTTTAGGACTAGCACAGATACGCAGTATTTT.